Listed here are 23 T cell receptor beta chains from one sample, sequenced in a study of tumor and adjacent non-tumor tissue in lung cancer. RNA was extracted from bulk tissue without any cell sorting. TCRbeta libraries were built with three rounds of nested PCR, modified from ARM-PCR. TCRdb reprocessed the multiplex PCR reads via MiXCR and lists one record per CDR3 protein. The sample has more than 120,000 distinct CDR3 sequences; around 60% are singletons. Material: lung tumor tissue. All receptors derive from a man in his 60s with small cell lung cancer.

Comments on this clonotype: A single base separates this from a much larger clone, so it may be a read error. This chain connects TRBV6-1 to TRBJ1-4; 8 positions match TRBD1. This CDR3 has 16 residues. The germline V gene has CDR1 MNHNS and CDR2 SASEGT. The CDR3 region is CASSPRTGTNNEKLSF. The CDR3 coding sequence is TGTGCCAGCAGTCCGCGGACAGGGACTAATAATGAAAAACTGTCTTTT.

This clonotype showed up many times. CDR3 residues: CASAILSDTQYF. The CDR3 nucleotides are TGTGCCAGCGCCATACTATCGGATACGCAGTATTTT. The chain combines TRBV12-3 or TRBV12-4 with TRBJ2-3; D gene unclear. This CDR3 comprises 12 residues. The V gene lost 8 bases and the J gene lost 6 bases, with 12 bases spanning the gap.

Remarks on this clonotype: The CDR3 does not close with the conserved phenylalanine or tryptophan, likely indicating a read error. This chain uses TRBV6-5 with TRBJ2-1, with 7 positions matching TRBD2. The ends lost 7 bases at V and 8 bases at J; junction bases unmatched: 17. In germline, CDR1 is MNHEY, CDR2 SVGAGI. CDR3 size: 16 residues. CDR3 bases: TGTGCCAGCACTCTCCGACTAGCAGGAGGGATGGATGAGCAGTTCTTA. Protein: CASTLRLAGGMDEQFL.

By sample fraction, this clonotype is medium-sized. The chain links TRBV10-3 to TRBJ2-7, with 8 nucleotides matching TRBD1. Germline V gene lookup returns CDR1 ENHRY and CDR2 SYGVKD. V shed 0 bases, J shed 3 bases, and the junction held 7 bases outside the gene matches. The length of the CDR3 is 16 residues. Here the CDR3 reads CAISESGITGGYEQYV. The CDR3 DNA is TGTGCCATCAGTGAGTCCGGGATAACAGGGGGCTACGAGCAGTACGTC.

This rearrangement joins TRBV10-3 to TRBJ2-1; 8 bases are shared with TRBD2. Looked up from germline, CDR1 is ENHRY and CDR2 is SYGVKD. CDR3 length: 12 residues. V shed 6 bases and J 10 bases; nucleotides not matched to a gene: 5. The CDR3 region is CAISSTSGEQFF. The CDR3 bases are TGTGCCATCAGCAGCACTAGCGGAGAGCAGTTCTTC.

Concerning this clonotype: This may arise from a read error, as a much more abundant clone is one base away. This sequence joins TRBV4-1 and TRBJ2-1; 9 bases line up with TRBD2. CDR1 and CDR2 (germline): MGHRA, YSYEKL. The CDR3 consists of 15 residues. This CDR3 reads CTSSQGLAISDEQFF. The CDR3 DNA reads as TGCACCAGCAGCCAAGGACTAGCGATTTCGGATGAGCAGTTCTTC.

This clonotype was found many times. The chain couples TRBV4-1 to TRBJ2-7; no clear D gene. From germline, CDR1 is MGHRA and CDR2 YSYEKL. Trimming cost V 1 base and J 4 bases, with 14 bases left between them. This CDR3 spans 15 amino acids. DNA for the CDR3: TGCGCCAGCAGCCAAGTGGGCCCCGCCGGGTACGAGCAGTACTTC. Its translation: CASSQVGPAGYEQYF.

This chain joins TRBV24-1 and TRBJ2-1; D is possibly TRBD2 (5 bases). Trimming took 7 bases from V and 4 from J, leaving 19 bases between them. Germline V gene lookup returns CDR1 KGHDR and CDR2 SFDVKD. CDR3 size: 16 residues. CDR3 sequence reads: CATSDDFPGTYNEQFF. The CDR3 DNA reads as TGTGCCACCAGCGATGATTTTCCGGGAACATACAATGAGCAGTTCTTC.

About this clonotype itself: A single base separates this from a much larger clone, so it may be a read error. J is TRBJ2-7 and V is TRBV20-1; D not certain. CDR3 size: 16 residues. The germline V gene has CDR1 DFQATT and CDR2 SNEGSKA (reference sequence). The CDR3 region has the DNA TGCACTGCTAGAGATCTGTCGGGTAAGAGGACGCCCGAGCAGTACTTC. It yields the protein CTARDLSGKRTPEQYF.

The table lists this clonotype with a few counts. A much more abundant neighbour one base away suggests this may be a read error. The V and J genes are TRBV4-1 and TRBJ2-1; D gene ambiguous. This CDR3 is built from 13 residues. Trimming took off 4 bases at V and 6 bases at J, with 10 bases between the two ends. Germline loops: CDR1 MGHRA, CDR2 YSYEKL. The CDR3 region has the DNA TGCGCCAGCAGCCCCGTTACCCCCAATGAGCAGTTCTTC. It translates to CASSPVTPNEQFF.

To note about this clonotype: This is likely a read error, given that the CDR3 carries no conserved phenylalanine or tryptophan at its end. The DNA is left out, because the CDR3 cannot be placed on it with certainty; the CDR3 is given as TCRdb lists it. The chain uses TRBV5-4 and TRBJ2-1; no check of the table's D call, TRBD2, against the DNA was made. With termini counted, the CDR3 has 16 amino acids. CDR1 SGHNT and CDR2 YYREEE come from the germline V gene (reference sequence). CDR3 amino acids: CASSLSGRGTYNEQFL.

Details on this clonotype: Since a much larger clone is just one base distant, this may be a read error. The gene calls are TRBV11-1 and TRBJ2-1; 10 nucleotides agree with TRBD1. CDR1 is SGHAT, CDR2 FQDESV, per germline (reference sequence). The CDR3 has 16 amino acids. The CDR3 DNA sequence: TGTGTCAGCAGCCCAGACAGGGGGCGAATTTACAATGAGCAGTTCTTC. This translates into CVSSPDRGRIYNEQFF.

As to this clonotype: It may be a read error: a sequence one base away is much more abundant. Given the absence of the conserved phenylalanine or tryptophan at the CDR3 end, a read error is likely. The genes are TRBV12-3 or TRBV12-4 and TRBJ2-6, with D perhaps TRBD2 (5 bases). V was trimmed by 8 bases and J by 4 bases, leaving 12 bases between them. The CDR3 consists of 14 residues. The CDR3, as DNA: TGTGCCAGCGATTCCCCGGGGGGGGCCAACGTCCTGACTTTA. Translating gives CASDSPGGANVLTL.

This clonotype showed up just a few times. V usage is TRBV6-1 and J usage is TRBJ1-3; TRBD1 agrees at 8 bases. The V segment lost 7 bases and the J segment 6 bases; nucleotides outside the gene matches: 8. The CDR3 consists of 14 residues. Looked up from germline, CDR1 is MNHNS and CDR2 is SASEGT. In DNA, the CDR3 is TGTGCCAGCATTCGCGCAGGGGGCCTAAACACCATATATTTT. This sequence encodes CASIRAGGLNTIYF.

The chain links TRBV5-1 to TRBJ2-1; TRBD2 matches 12 bases. The CDR3 has 16 residues. V lost 4 bases and J lost 4; bases outside the gene matches: 6. Germline values: CDR1 SGHRS, CDR2 YFSETQ. The CDR3: CASSPGTSGYYNEQFF. The CDR3 bases are TGCGCCAGCAGCCCGGGGACTAGCGGGTATTACAATGAGCAGTTCTTC.

Comments on this clonotype: Since the CDR3 does not end with the conserved phenylalanine or tryptophan, this likely comes from a read error. The chain carries TRBV5-4 and TRBJ2-1, with D unclear. The CDR3 spans 13 residues. Germline V CDR1 and CDR2: SGHNT, YYREEE (reference sequence). CDR3 in amino acids: CANSFYEENEQFL. CDR3 sequence (DNA): TGTGCCAACAGCTTCTACGAGGAAAATGAGCAGTTCTTG.

This clonotype occurred a few times. The gene calls are TRBV19 and TRBJ2-2; 7 bases align to TRBD1. V gave up 3 bases and J gave up 0 bases; unmatched junction bases: 10. Germline V CDR1 and CDR2: LNHDA, SQIVND (reference sequence). The CDR3 is 18 residues long. The CDR3 protein is CASSMRRSGGSNTGELFF. The CDR3 DNA reads as TGTGCCAGTAGTATGAGGCGGTCAGGGGGATCGAACACCGGGGAGCTGTTTTTT. The whole variable domain, remainder taken from reference TRBV19 and TRBJ2-2, is DGGITQSPKYLFRKEGQNVTLSCEQNLNHDAMYWYRQDPGQGLRLIYYSQIVNDFQKGDIAEGYSVSREKKESFPLTVTSAQKNPTAFYLCASSMRRSGGSNTGELFFGEGSRLTVL.

This clonotype has just a few counts. The chain employs TRBV5-4 and TRBJ1-1; 11 nucleotides match TRBD1. This CDR3 spans 13 amino acids. V was pared by 5 bases and J by 6 bases, with 3 bases of the junction left unmatched. Looked up from germline, CDR1 is SGHNT and CDR2 is YYREEE (reference sequence). CDR3 nucleotide sequence: TGTGCCAGCAGAGGGGACAGGGGGTCTGAAGCTTTCTTT. It translates to CASRGDRGSEAFF.

Remarks on this clonotype: Compared with germline, one end of the junction differs, possibly owing to a read error. The V and J genes are TRBV6-6 and TRBJ2-7; D is perhaps TRBD2 (5 bases). Germline V gene sequence: CDR1 MNHNY, CDR2 SVGAGI (reference sequence). The CDR3 length is 12 residues. CDR3 loop: CASTYGEYEQYF. CDR3 coding DNA: TGTGCCAGCACTTACGGGGAGTACGAGCAGTACTTC.

The chain recombines TRBV7-8 with TRBJ2-7; no reliable D call. This CDR3 has 15 amino acids. The V gene's germline CDR1 is SGHVS and CDR2 FQNEAQ. Deletions cut 6 bases from V and 4 bases from J, with 19 bases between. The DNA for the CDR3 is TGTGCCAGCAGTTTCGAATACGCCAGGCCTTACGAGCAGTACTTC. Its translation: CASSFEYARPYEQYF.

A word on this clonotype: A much larger clone lies one base from this, so it may be a read error. The J gene is TRBJ2-2, the V gene TRBV29-1; the D gene is possibly TRBD2 (6 bases). The CDR3 totals 14 residues. Germline CDR1 SQVTM, CDR2 ANQGSEA. Between the trimmed V and J ends, which lost 5 bases and 0 bases, there was a span of 10 bases. The CDR3 DNA is TGCAGCGTTCGGACTATAGCGAACACCGGGGAGCTGTTTTTT. Translation: CSVRTIANTGELFF.

Concerning this clonotype itself: One end of the junction is discordant with germline, which a read error may explain. The chain employs TRBV11-3 and TRBJ2-1; no reliable D call. This CDR3 is 12 amino acids long. The V gene's germline CDR1 is SGHNT and CDR2 YENEEA. CDR3 sequence (DNA): TGTGCCAGCGGCTTATGGGCGAATGAGCAGTTCTTC. It yields the protein CASGLWANEQFF.

About this clonotype: The junction and the germline gene differ at one end; a read error may be behind it. The CDR3 region has the DNA TGTGCCAGCAGCTTAATGATAAACACAGATACGCAATATTTT. Translation gives CASSLMINTDTQYF. The J gene is TRBJ2-3, the V gene TRBV11-3, with D hard to call. The V gene's germline CDR1 is SGHNT and CDR2 YENEEA. The length of the CDR3 is 14 residues.